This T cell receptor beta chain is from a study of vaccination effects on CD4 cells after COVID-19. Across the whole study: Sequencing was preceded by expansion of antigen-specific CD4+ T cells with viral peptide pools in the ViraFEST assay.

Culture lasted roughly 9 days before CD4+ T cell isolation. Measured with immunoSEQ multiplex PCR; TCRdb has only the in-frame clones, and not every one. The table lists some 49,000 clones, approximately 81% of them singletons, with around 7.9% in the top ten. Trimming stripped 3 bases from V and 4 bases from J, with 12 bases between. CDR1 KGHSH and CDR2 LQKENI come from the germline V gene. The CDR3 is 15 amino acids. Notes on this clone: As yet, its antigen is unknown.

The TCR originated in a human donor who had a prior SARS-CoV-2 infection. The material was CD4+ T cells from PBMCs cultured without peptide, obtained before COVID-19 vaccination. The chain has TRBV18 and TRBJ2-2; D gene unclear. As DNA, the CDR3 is TGTGCCAGCTCACCCCTGCAGGCGAGCACCGGGGAGCTGTTTTTT. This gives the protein CASSPLQASTGELFF.